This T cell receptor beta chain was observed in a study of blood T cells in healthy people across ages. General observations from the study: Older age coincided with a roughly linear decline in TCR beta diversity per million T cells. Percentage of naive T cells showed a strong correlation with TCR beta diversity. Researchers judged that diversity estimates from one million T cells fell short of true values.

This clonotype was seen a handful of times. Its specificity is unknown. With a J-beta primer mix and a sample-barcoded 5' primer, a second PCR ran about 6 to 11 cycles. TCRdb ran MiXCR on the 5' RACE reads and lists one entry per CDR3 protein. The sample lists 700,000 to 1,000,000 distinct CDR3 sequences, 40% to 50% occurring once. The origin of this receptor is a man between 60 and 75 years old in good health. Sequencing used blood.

The CDR3 sequence is CASSFFGGSDTGELFF. In nucleotides, the CDR3 is TGTGCCAGCAGCTTTTTCGGTGGATCTGACACCGGGGAGCTGTTTTTT. V and J are TRBV5-5 and TRBJ2-2; D not certain. Trimming took 2 bases from V and 3 from J, leaving 14 bases between them. The CDR3 is 16 amino acids. Per the germline V gene, CDR1 is SGHKS and CDR2 is YYEKEE (reference sequence).